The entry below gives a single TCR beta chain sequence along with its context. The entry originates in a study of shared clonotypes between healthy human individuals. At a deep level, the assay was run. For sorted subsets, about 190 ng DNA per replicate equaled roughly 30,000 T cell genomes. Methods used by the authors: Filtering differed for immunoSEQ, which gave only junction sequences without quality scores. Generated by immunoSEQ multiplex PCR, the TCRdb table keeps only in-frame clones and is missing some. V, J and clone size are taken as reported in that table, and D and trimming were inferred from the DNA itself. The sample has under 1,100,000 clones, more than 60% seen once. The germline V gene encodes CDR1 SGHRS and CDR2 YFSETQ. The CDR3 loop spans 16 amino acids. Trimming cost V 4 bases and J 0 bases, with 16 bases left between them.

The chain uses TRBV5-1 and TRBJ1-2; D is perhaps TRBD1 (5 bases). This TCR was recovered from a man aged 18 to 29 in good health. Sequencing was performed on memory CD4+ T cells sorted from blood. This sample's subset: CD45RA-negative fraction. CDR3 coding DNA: TGCGCCAGCAGCCAGACCGGGGCAACCTCTAACTATGGCTACACCTTC. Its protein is CASSQTGATSNYGYTF.